This TCR beta chain was obtained from a study of regulatory T cells in long-lasting Graves disease. This clonotype was counted a few times. Its antigen is as yet unknown. Construction of the TCR beta libraries employed iRepertoire HTBI primers in conjunction with Arm-PCR of CDR3 regions. TCRdb reanalysed the multiplex PCR reads using MiXCR and keeps one entry per CDR3 protein. The repertoire includes roughly 530,000 distinct CDR3 sequences, 15% to 20% of them detected once, and around 25% sits in the top ten. CDR3 size: 13 residues. The V end lost 2 bases, the J end lost 16 bases, and 18 bases lay between the germline ends. The germline V gene has CDR1 MGHRA and CDR2 YSYEKL. Described time point: newly diagnosed GD, antithyroid drugs for less than 3 months. With RNA extracted from PBMCs as input, the TCR library was made. The patients included were those that came from an endocrinology department in Xi'an, China.

Points from the study as a whole: Favoring TRBV28, TRBJ1-2 and TRBJ2-5 was a feature seen in persistent disease.

This same sample was also part of a study on T cells in Graves' hyperthyroidism and ophthalmopathy. That publication notes: No progression to ophthalmopathy during 18 months of follow-up defined stable disease. The primer set for the first-round RT-PCR of the TCR CDR3 was HTBI.

This sequence was found in a woman between 40 and 65 years old with Graves disease. The chain uses TRBV4-1 and TRBJ1-5; D is possibly TRBD1 (5 bases). The sequencing here drew on peripheral blood mononuclear cells (PBMCs), taken at new diagnosis, from a patient treated with antithyroid drugs. The CDR3 sequence is CASSQFIGAQGHF. The CDR3 coding sequence is TGCGCCAGCAGCCAATTCATTGGGGCGCAGGGTCATTTT.